Shown below are 2 T cell receptor beta chains from a single sample sequenced in a study of shared clonotypes between healthy human individuals. Clones were read by immunoSEQ multiplex PCR, and TCRdb kept only the in-frame ones, dropping some. The sample shows about 2.2 million clones, about 94% of them seen only once. CD45RO-negative, CCR7-selected cells formed the naive CD8 fraction, which excluded terminally differentiated effector memory CD45RA+ cells. Sequencing was done on a sample of naive CD8+ T cells from PBMCs. Every receptor here comes from a man aged 18 to 30 in good health. Some clones in this sample may be carry-over from other donors' samples.

A word on this clone: Other DNA sequences in this specimen translate into the identical CDR3. CDR3 DNA: TGCAGCGTGAGGGACAGCCTCTACGAGCAGTACTTC. Translation: CSVRDSLYEQYF. This chain connects TRBV29-1 to TRBJ2-7; 7 positions match TRBD1. In germline, CDR1 is SQVTM, CDR2 ANQGSEA. The CDR3 is 12 residues long. Trimming at V came to 6 bases and at J to 3 bases, leaving 5 bases not matched to a gene.

V is TRBV11-1 and J is TRBJ1-1; TRBD1 agrees at 7 bases. CDR1 and CDR2 from the germline V gene are SGHAT and FQDESV (reference sequence). Trimming took 5 bases from V and 1 from J; bases not matched to a gene: 4. The CDR3 length is 14 residues. CDR3 loop: CASSGTEENTEAFF. The CDR3 bases are TGTGCCAGCAGCGGGACAGAAGAGAACACTGAAGCTTTCTTT.